The source of this TCR beta chain is a study of T cells in Graves' hyperthyroidism and ophthalmopathy. V dropped 7 bases and J dropped 0 bases, with 14 bases sitting between them. CDR3 length: 15 amino acids. The germline gives CDR1 MNHNS, CDR2 SASEGT. Patients affected by ophthalmopathy presented a Clinical Activity Score of at least 3, a NOSPECS grade of at least 4, and disease duration below 3 months. Fresh peripheral blood, around 11 ml of it, supplied the PBMCs. RNA transcripts yielded amplified TCR beta CDR3 regions. RT-PCR in the first round (using the HTBI primer set) targeted the TCR CDR3. TCRdb independently ran MiXCR on the multiplex PCR reads; one entry per CDR3 protein. Here the sample spans fewer than 450,000 distinct CDR3 sequences, roughly 13% being singletons. This clonotype was counted ten times or more.

The clonotype originates from a man in his fifties or sixties with Graves' ophthalmopathy. Sequencing was carried out using blood. The chain links TRBV6-1 to TRBJ2-3, with a tentative D call TRBD2 (6 bases). In nucleotides, the CDR3 is TGTGCCAGCATAAACCGACTAGGAAGCACAGATACGCAGTATTTT. Translating gives CASINRLGSTDTQYF.